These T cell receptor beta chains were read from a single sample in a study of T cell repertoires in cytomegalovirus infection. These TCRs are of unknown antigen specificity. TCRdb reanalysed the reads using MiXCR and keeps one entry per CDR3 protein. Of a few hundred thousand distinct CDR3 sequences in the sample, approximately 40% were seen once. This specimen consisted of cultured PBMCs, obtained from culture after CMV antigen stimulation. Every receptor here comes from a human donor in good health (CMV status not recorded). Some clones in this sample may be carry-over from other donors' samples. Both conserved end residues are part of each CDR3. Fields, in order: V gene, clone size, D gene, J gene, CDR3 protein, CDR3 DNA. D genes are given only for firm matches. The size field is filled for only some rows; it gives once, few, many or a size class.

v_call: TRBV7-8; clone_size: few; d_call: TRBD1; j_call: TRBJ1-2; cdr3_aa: CASSFGTAMNYGYTF; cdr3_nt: TGTGCCAGCAGCTTCGGGACAGCGATGAACTATGGCTACACCTTC
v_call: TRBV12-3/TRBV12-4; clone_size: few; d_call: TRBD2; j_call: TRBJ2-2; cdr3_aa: CASSVAGVRTGELFF; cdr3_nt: TGTGCCAGCAGTGTAGCGGGAGTACGGACCGGGGAGCTGTTTTTT
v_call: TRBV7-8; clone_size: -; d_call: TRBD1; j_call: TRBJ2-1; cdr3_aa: CASSFGDSYNEQFF; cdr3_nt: TGTGCCAGCAGCTTTGGGGACAGCTACAATGAGCAGTTCTTC
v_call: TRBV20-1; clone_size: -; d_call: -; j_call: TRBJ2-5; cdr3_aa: CSAQGVQRGYEETQYF; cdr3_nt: TGCAGTGCCCAAGGGGTGCAACGAGGGTACGAAGAGACCCAGTACTTC
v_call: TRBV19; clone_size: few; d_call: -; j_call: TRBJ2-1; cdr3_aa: CASSTGEVGFSYNEQFF; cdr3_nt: TGTGCCAGTAGTACGGGTGAAGTGGGCTTCTCCTACAATGAGCAGTTCTTC
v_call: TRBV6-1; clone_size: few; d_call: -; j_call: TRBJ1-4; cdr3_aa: CASSESPGFEKLFF; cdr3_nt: TGTGCCAGCAGTGAAAGCCCAGGGTTTGAAAAACTGTTTTTT
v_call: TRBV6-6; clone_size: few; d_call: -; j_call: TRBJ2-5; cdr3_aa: CASSRQYSQETQYF; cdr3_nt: TGTGCCAGCAGTAGACAATACTCCCAAGAGACCCAGTACTTC
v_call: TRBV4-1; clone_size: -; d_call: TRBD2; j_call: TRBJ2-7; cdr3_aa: CASSHLGGGEQYF; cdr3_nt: TGCGCCAGCAGCCATTTGGGGGGGGGGGAGCAGTACTTC
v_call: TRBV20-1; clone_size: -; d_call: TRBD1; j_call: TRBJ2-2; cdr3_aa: CSAQSGGRAGELFF; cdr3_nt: TGCAGTGCCCAGTCAGGGGGACGAGCCGGGGAGCTGTTTTTT
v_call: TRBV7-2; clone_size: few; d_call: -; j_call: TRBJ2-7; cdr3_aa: CASSLVESYEQYF; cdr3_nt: TGTGCCAGCAGCTTAGTCGAATCCTACGAGCAGTACTTC
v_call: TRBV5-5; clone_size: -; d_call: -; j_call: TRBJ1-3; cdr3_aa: CASSWASFTSGNTIYF; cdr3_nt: TGTGCCAGCAGCTGGGCCAGCTTTACCTCTGGAAACACCATATATTTT
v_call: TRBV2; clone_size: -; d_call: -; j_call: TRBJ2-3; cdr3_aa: CASSVKGRDTQYF; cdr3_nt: TGTGCCAGCAGTGTCAAGGGGAGAGATACGCAGTATTTT
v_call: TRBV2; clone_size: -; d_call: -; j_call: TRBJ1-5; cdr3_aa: CASSADTNQPQHF; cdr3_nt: TGTGCCAGCAGTGCAGACACCAATCAGCCCCAGCATTTT
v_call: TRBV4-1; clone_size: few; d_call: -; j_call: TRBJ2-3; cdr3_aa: CASSQDRMDTQYF; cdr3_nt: TGTGCCAGCAGCCAAGATCGAATGGATACGCAGTATTTT
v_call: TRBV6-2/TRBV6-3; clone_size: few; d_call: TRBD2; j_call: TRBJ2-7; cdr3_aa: CASSRGTSGTYEQYF; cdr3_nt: TGTGCCAGCAGTCGCGGGACTAGCGGGACCTACGAGCAGTACTTC
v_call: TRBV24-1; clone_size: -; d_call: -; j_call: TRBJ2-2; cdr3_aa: CATSDSAPVLWANTGELFF; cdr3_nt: TGTGCCACCAGTGATTCCGCGCCGGTCCTGTGGGCGAACACCGGGGAGCTGTTTTTT
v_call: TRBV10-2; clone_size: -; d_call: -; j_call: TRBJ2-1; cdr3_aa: CASSWENEQFF; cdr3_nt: TGCGCCAGCAGTTGGGAAAATGAGCAGTTCTTC
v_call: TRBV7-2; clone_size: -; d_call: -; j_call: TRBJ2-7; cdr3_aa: CASSFNLGQPPEQF; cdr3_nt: TGTGCCAGCAGCTTCAACCTCGGACAGCCACCGGAGCAATTC
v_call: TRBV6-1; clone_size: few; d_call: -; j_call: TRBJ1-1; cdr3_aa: CASSRDTVNTEAFF; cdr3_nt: TGTGCCAGCAGCCGGGACACAGTGAACACTGAAGCTTTCTTT
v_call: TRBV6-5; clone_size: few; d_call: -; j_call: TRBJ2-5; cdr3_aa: CASSYSRFPQETQYF; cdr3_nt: TGTGCCAGCAGTTACTCCAGGTTCCCCCAAGAGACCCAGTACTTC
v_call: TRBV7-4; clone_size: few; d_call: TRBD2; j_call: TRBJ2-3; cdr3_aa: CASSLRDYSTDTQYF; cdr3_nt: TGTGCCAGCAGCTTACGGGACTACTCCACAGATACGCAGTATTTT
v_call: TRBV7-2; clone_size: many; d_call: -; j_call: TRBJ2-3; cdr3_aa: CASSARGASTDTQYF; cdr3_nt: TGTGCCAGCAGCGCACGGGGGGCTAGCACAGATACGCAGTATTTT
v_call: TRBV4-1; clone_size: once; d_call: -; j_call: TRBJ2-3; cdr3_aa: CASSQDLGGGGDTQYF; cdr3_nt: TGCGCCAGCAGCCAAGATCTGGGGGGAGGTGGAGATACGCAGTATTTT
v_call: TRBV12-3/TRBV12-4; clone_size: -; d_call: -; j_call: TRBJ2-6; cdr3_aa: CASSSSPAANVLTF; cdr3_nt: TGTGCCAGCAGTTCGAGCCCCGCGGCCAACGTCCTGACTTTC
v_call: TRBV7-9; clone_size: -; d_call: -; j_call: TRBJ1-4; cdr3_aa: CASSFGGFRTTNEKLFF; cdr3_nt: TGTGCCAGCAGCTTCGGAGGGTTTCGTACCACTAATGAAAAACTGTTTTTT
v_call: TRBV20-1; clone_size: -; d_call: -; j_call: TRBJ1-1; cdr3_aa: CSAARSGGGGGGTEAFF; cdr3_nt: TGCAGTGCTGCTAGATCGGGGGGGGGAGGTGGTGGCACTGAAGCTTTCTTT
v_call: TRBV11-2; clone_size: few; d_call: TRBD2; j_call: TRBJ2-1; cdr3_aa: CASLGTSGSSSYNEQFF; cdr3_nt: TGTGCCTCTCTTGGGACTAGCGGGTCGAGCTCCTACAATGAGCAGTTCTTC
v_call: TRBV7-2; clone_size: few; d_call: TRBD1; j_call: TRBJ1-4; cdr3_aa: CASSRQGGTNEKLFF; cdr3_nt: TGTGCCAGCAGCCGACAGGGGGGAACTAATGAAAAACTGTTTTTT
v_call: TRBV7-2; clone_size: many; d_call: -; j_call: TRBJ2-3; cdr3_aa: CASSFIGTQYF; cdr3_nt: TGTGCCAGCAGCTTTATCGGTACGCAGTATTTT
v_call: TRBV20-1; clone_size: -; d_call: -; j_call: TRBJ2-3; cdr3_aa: CSAWRTSTDTQYF; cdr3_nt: TGCAGTGCGTGGCGGACCTCCACAGATACGCAGTATTTT
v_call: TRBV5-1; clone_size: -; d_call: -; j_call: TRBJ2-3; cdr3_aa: CASSPPNRDTQYF; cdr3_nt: TGCGCCAGCAGTCCTCCCAACCGAGATACGCAGTATTTT
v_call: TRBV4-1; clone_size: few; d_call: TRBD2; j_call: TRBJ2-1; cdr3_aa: CASSPGGAGGNEQFF; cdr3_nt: TGCGCCAGCAGCCCCGGGGGGGCGGGAGGGAATGAGCAGTTCTTC
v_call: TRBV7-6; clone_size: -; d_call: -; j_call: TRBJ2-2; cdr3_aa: CASRREGRANTGELFF; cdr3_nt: TGTGCCAGCAGGCGCGAGGGTCGCGCGAACACCGGGGAGCTGTTTTTT
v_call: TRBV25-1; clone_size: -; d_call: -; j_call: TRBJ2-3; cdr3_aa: CASSEWQAKDADTQYF; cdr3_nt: TGTGCCAGCAGTGAATGGCAGGCGAAAGACGCAGATACGCAGTATTTT
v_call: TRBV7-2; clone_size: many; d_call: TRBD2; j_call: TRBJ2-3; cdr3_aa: CASSLRLAGPTDTQYF; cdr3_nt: TGTGCCAGCAGCTTACGACTAGCGGGACCCACAGATACGCAGTATTTT
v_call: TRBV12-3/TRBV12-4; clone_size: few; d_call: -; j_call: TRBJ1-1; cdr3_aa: CASRAGSGTEAFF; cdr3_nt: TGTGCCAGCAGGGCCGGGTCGGGCACTGAAGCTTTCTTT
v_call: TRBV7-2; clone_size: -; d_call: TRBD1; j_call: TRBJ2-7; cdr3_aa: CASRSRDRGREQYF; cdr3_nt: TGTGCCAGCAGAAGCCGGGACAGGGGCCGCGAGCAGTACTTC
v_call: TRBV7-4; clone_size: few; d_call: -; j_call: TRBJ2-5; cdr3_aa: CASSFRDTLLQETQYF; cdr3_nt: TGTGCCAGCAGCTTCCGGGACACCCTCCTCCAAGAGACCCAGTACTTC
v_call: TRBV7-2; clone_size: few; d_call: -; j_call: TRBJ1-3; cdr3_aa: CASSLDPQGTIYF; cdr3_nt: TGTGCCAGCAGCTTAGACCCTCAGGGAACCATATATTTT
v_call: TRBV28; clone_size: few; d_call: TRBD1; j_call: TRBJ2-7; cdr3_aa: CASSFIQGAREQYF; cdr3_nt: TGTGCCAGCAGTTTTATACAGGGGGCAAGGGAGCAGTACTTC
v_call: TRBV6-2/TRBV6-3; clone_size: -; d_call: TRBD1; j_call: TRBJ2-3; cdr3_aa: CASSYTGTENSKTDTQYF; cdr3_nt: TGTGCCAGCAGTTACACCGGGACAGAAAATTCAAAAACAGATACGCAGTATTTT
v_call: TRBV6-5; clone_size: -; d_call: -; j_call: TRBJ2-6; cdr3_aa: CASSYGRTGTALRGANVLTF; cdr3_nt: TGTGCCAGCAGTTACGGGCGGACCGGGACGGCACTCCGTGGGGCCAACGTCCTGACTTTC
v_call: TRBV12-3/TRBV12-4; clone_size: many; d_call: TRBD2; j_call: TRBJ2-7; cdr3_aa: CASRRTSGRHEQYF; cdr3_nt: TGTGCCAGCAGGAGGACTAGCGGGAGACATGAGCAGTACTTC
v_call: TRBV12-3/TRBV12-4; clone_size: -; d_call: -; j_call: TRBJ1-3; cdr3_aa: CASSLTGPVGGAIYF; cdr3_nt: TGTGCCAGCAGCCTTACAGGGCCCGTGGGGGGGGCCATATATTTT
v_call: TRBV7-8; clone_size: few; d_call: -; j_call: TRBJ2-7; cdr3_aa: CASSLVLGVEDF; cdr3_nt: TGTGCCAGCAGCTTAGTTCTAGGAGTAGAGGATTTC
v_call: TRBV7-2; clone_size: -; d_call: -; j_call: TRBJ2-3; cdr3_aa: CASSSRGATDTQYF; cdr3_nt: TGTGCCAGCAGCAGCCGGGGGGCCACAGATACGCAGTATTTT
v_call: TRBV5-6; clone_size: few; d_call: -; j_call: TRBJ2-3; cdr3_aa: CASSEWGADTQYF; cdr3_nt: TGTGCCAGCAGCGAGTGGGGGGCAGATACGCAGTATTTT
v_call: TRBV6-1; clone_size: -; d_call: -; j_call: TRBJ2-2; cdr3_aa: CASSERGRPGTGELFF; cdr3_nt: TGTGCCAGCAGTGAACGGGGGCGTCCGGGAACCGGGGAGCTGTTTTTT
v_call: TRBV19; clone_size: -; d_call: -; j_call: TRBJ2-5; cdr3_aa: CASSIGRKGIQETQYF; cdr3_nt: TGTGCCAGTAGTATAGGCCGCAAGGGGATCCAAGAGACCCAGTACTTC
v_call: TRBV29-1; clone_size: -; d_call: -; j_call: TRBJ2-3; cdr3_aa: CSVQWGRRDTQYF; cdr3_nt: TGCAGCGTTCAGTGGGGGAGGAGGGATACGCAGTATTTT
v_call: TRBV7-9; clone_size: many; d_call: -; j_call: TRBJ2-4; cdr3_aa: CASSSSGGNIQYF; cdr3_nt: TGTGCCAGCAGCTCGAGCGGCGGAAACATTCAGTACTTC
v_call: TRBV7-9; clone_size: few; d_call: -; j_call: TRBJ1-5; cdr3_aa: CASSSRDLNQPQHF; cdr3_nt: TGTGCCAGCAGCTCCCGGGACCTCAATCAGCCCCAGCATTTT
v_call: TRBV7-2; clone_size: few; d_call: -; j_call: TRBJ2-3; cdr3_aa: CASSLDRGNTDTQYF; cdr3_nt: TGTGCCAGCAGCCTGGACCGTGGAAACACAGATACGCAGTATTTT
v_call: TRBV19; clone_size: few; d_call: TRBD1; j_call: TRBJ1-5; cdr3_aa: CASSIDRVGQPQHF; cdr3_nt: TGTGCCAGTAGTATCGACAGGGTAGGTCAGCCCCAGCATTTT